A selection of T cell receptor beta chains follows, all from one sample in a study of response to subunit inactivated influenza vaccine. TCRdb redid the calling of the RT-PCR reads with MiXCR, one entry per CDR3 protein. The sample lists 500,000 to 600,000 distinct CDR3 sequences; 11% were seen once. This same sample was also part of a study on T cells expressing NK-cell markers.

Sequenced here: PBMCs from blood, sampled on the day of vaccination. The origin of the receptors is a man aged 50 to 60 who received an inactivated influenza vaccine. The conserved cysteine and the conserved F or W are not part of the CDR3 here.

j_call v_call cdr3_aa
TRBJ2-5 TRBV7-6 ASSLDWAGGSETQY
TRBJ2-2 TRBV6-1 ASNPGTGDTGELF
TRBJ2-1 TRBV20-1 SESGLADNEQF
TRBJ2-7 TRBV6-1 ASSATWVSYEQY
TRBJ2-1 TRBV9 ASSGATGTSGKYEQF
TRBJ2-3 TRBV20-1 SASRTVVLDTQY
TRBJ2-3 TRBV5-6 ASSPPLAGVRADTQY
TRBJ1-6 TRBV6-2/TRBV6-3 ASSRRGGTVHHNSPLH
TRBJ2-7 TRBV5-4 ASGLAGVQIEQY
TRBJ2-5 TRBV7-2 ASSWGGAGAETQY
TRBJ2-5 TRBV6-2/TRBV6-3 ASSPWTGVGKGQY
TRBJ2-2 TRBV7-2 ASSGTGVGELF
TRBJ2-4 TRBV4-2 ASRDAPGTQGVNIQY
TRBJ1-2 TRBV4-3 ASSQPGISGVGYT
TRBJ1-6 TRBV12-3/TRBV12-4 ASSLGTGVRSPLH
TRBJ2-1 TRBV7-6 ASSFWRGGTYNEQF
TRBJ2-2 TRBV18 ASSPGQITGELF
TRBJ2-7 TRBV27 ASTPTGEGVYEQY
TRBJ2-5 TRBV7-2 ASSPAASLQTQY
TRBJ2-7 TRBV7-9 ASSLDYRGYEQY
TRBJ2-7 TRBV6-2/TRBV6-3 ASRRQGSLNEQY
TRBJ2-7 TRBV5-1 ASSFDLASYEQY
TRBJ2-5 TRBV29-1 SVANWETQY
TRBJ2-7 TRBV9 ASSVGQGNLYEQY
TRBJ2-7 TRBV4-2 ASSQDPDSNRGLNPFYEQY
TRBJ2-1 TRBV7-2 ASSFTGASGRREQF
TRBJ1-2 TRBV20-1 SARAQGQANYGYT
TRBJ2-7 TRBV5-5 ASSLSPGNNYEQY
TRBJ1-1 TRBV5-1 ASSLGTMNTEAF
TRBJ2-2 TRBV5-1 ASSLDRGDTGELF
TRBJ2-7 TRBV4-1 ASSQWTGYEQY
TRBJ1-4 TRBV11-2 ASSLSDSTNEKLF
TRBJ1-4 TRBV4-2 ASRLGLRTNNEKLF
TRBJ2-7 TRBV14 ASSQGGALVYEQY
TRBJ2-7 TRBV6-5 ASSYSYRSNEQY
TRBJ2-1 TRBV6-2/TRBV6-3 ASNRNTGAGNEQF
TRBJ2-1 TRBV20-1 CARERRDSSYNEQF
TRBJ2-2 TRBV9 ASSVVEGLAGVSNTGELF
TRBJ2-7 TRBV27 ASSFHASGEQY
TRBJ2-1 TRBV12-5 ASGLGYNEQF
TRBJ2-2 TRBV7-9 ASSLAYANTGELF
TRBJ2-3 TRBV10-2 ASSEFPSGEPDTQY
TRBJ2-7 TRBV6-2/TRBV6-3 ASLYRQGPGEQY
TRBJ2-3 TRBV24-1 ATSDLPAFTEASTDTQY
TRBJ2-2 TRBV12-3/TRBV12-4 ASSSLAGSGELF
TRBJ1-2 TRBV19 ASGPRQGPNYGYT
TRBJ2-1 TRBV9 ASSPIGLDSEQF
TRBJ2-5 TRBV20-1 SARASDGAETQY
TRBJ2-7 TRBV7-2 ASSPEVARGQY
TRBJ2-3 TRBV29-1 SVGGLAATDTQY
TRBJ2-1 TRBV5-1 ASSLGQGGNEQF
TRBJ2-7 TRBV29-1 SPHERISYEQY
TRBJ2-3 TRBV6-1 ASRDTSGGFTDTQY
TRBJ2-2 TRBV7-2 ASSFRPGQNTGELF
TRBJ2-1 TRBV28 ASSPAGTLGNEQF
TRBJ2-2 TRBV10-2 ASSPWGMNTGELF